These 23 T cell receptor beta chains share one sample of origin, sequenced in a study of spatial heterogeneity in lung cancer. One entry per CDR3 protein results from TCRdb running MiXCR on the 5' RACE reads. The data contain about 8,400 distinct CDR3 sequences, 9% to 10% of them singletons. The sample's time point: sample taken at primary tumor resection. The sample here was normal lung tissue next to the tumor, taken at surgery. These receptors all come from a male donor with early-stage non-small cell lung cancer.

This clonotype has a count of ten or more. CDR3 residues: CSATQGAFNYGYTF. CDR3 coding DNA: TGCAGTGCCACACAGGGGGCTTTTAACTATGGCTACACCTTC. The chain combines TRBV20-1 with TRBJ1-2; TRBD1 matches at 9 bases. Trimming cost V 6 bases and J 1 base; bases outside gene matches: 6. The CDR3 loop spans 14 amino acids. Germline CDR1 reads DFQATT; CDR2 reads SNEGSKA (reference sequence).

Many counts were recorded for this clonotype. This sequence joins TRBV7-2 and TRBJ2-2; D unclear. Germline V gene lookup returns CDR1 SGHTA and CDR2 FQGNSA. The length of the CDR3 is 12 residues. The germline V and J ends were trimmed by 6 bases and 3 bases, with 5 bases remaining between them. Here the CDR3 DNA reads TGTGCCAGCAGTCTGTACACCGGGGAGCTGTTTTTT. It is translated as CASSLYTGELFF.

This clonotype was observed at least ten times. The chain combines TRBV29-1 with TRBJ2-2, with 7 nucleotides matching TRBD2. The CDR3 is 14 amino acids. From germline, CDR1 is SQVTM and CDR2 ANQGSEA. V lost 3 bases to trimming and J lost 4 bases; unmatched junction nucleotides: 5. CDR3 amino acids: CSVERLAATGELFF. CDR3 sequence (DNA): TGCAGCGTTGAGCGGCTAGCGGCCACCGGGGAGCTGTTTTTT.

This clonotype has at least ten counts. The CDR3 region has the DNA TGTGCCAGCAGGACAGATGGCTACACCTTC. Translated: CASRTDGYTF. The V gene is TRBV14, the J gene TRBJ1-2; D is perhaps TRBD1 (5 bases). V gave up 6 bases and J gave up 6 bases, with 5 bases separating them. The CDR3 loop spans 10 amino acids. Germline V gene data show CDR1 as SGHDN and CDR2 as FVKESK.

This clonotype is medium-sized (0.01 to 0.1%) within its sample. The chain employs TRBV5-1 and TRBJ2-5; TRBD2 aligns across 14 bases. The germline V gene has CDR1 SGHRS and CDR2 YFSETQ. Trimming took 4 bases from V and 2 from J; bases not matched to a gene: 4. This CDR3 spans 16 amino acids. The CDR3 nucleotides are TGCGCCAGCAGCGTGCGACTAGCGGGGGGGCAAGAGACCCAGTACTTC. Translating gives CASSVRLAGGQETQYF.

This clonotype was detected ten times or more. This rearrangement joins TRBV28 to TRBJ1-2, with D possibly TRBD1 on 5 matching bases. Per germline, CDR1 MDHEN and CDR2 SYDVKM. This CDR3 has 12 residues. The V end was cut by 4 bases, the J end by 4 bases, with 7 bases between. This CDR3 reads CASSYGAYGYTF. The CDR3 DNA is TGTGCCAGCAGTTATGGGGCCTATGGCTACACCTTC.

Many counts were recorded for this clonotype. The rearrangement joins TRBV2 to TRBJ1-4; 7 bases fit TRBD1. The ends lost 6 bases at V and 5 bases at J; junction bases unmatched: 6. The CDR3 is 14 amino acids. Germline loops: CDR1 SNHLY, CDR2 FYNNEI. CDR3 loop: CASSDRAGNEKLFF. CDR3 in DNA: TGTGCCAGCAGCGACAGGGCGGGGAATGAAAAACTGTTTTTT.

By share, this clonotype ranks as medium-sized. The chain couples TRBV30 to TRBJ1-1; 10 nucleotides line up with TRBD1. This CDR3 region has 13 residues. CDR1 and CDR2 (germline): GTSNPN, SVGIG (reference sequence). The ends lost 6 bases at V and 5 bases at J; junction bases unmatched: 6. CDR3 in DNA: TGTGCCTGCCAGACAGGGGGCGATACTGAAGCTTTCTTT. It encodes CACQTGGDTEAFF.

In its sample, this clonotype was seen many times. V usage is TRBV9 and J usage is TRBJ2-6; the D gene is possibly TRBD2 (5 bases). The V end lost 4 bases, the J end lost 0 bases, and 11 bases lay between the germline ends. This CDR3 region has 16 residues. CDR1 and CDR2 from the germline V gene are SGDLS and YYNGEE. CDR3 region: CASSRAVSSGANVLTF. In nucleotides, the CDR3 is TGTGCCAGCAGCAGAGCGGTGAGCTCTGGGGCCAACGTCCTGACTTTC.

This clonotype has ten or more counts. The CDR3 loop reads CSARRGQGSNQPQHF. The CDR3 DNA follows: TGCAGTGCTAGAAGGGGACAGGGGAGTAATCAGCCCCAGCATTTT. The V call is TRBV20-1, the J call TRBJ1-5; 10 bases match TRBD1. CDR1 DFQATT and CDR2 SNEGSKA come from the germline V gene (reference sequence). With V trimmed by 2 bases and J by 4 bases, 5 bases remained unmatched. The CDR3 length is 15 residues.

This clonotype was seen at least ten times. The chain employs TRBV20-1 and TRBJ1-1; D gene ambiguous. The ends were cut back, 5 bases at V and 11 bases at J, with 15 bases in the middle. CDR1 DFQATT and CDR2 SNEGSKA come from the germline V gene (reference sequence). CDR3 length: 11 amino acids. The CDR3 loop reads CSALSYGNAFF. CDR3 coding DNA: TGCAGTGCTCTAAGCTATGGTAACGCTTTCTTT.

This clonotype was observed many times. This chain joins TRBV27 and TRBJ2-4, with 8 bases matching TRBD1. The germline V gene encodes CDR1 MNHEY and CDR2 SMNVEV (reference sequence). V lost 6 bases to trimming and J lost 2 bases; unmatched junction nucleotides: 3. The CDR3 contains 14 residues. This CDR3 is CASRAGGTKNIQYF. Written as DNA, the CDR3 is TGTGCCAGCAGGGCAGGGGGCACCAAAAACATTCAGTACTTC.

Judged by abundance, this clonotype is medium-sized. The chain carries TRBV20-1 and TRBJ2-1; possibly TRBD2 for D (6 bases). This CDR3 has 16 amino acids. Between the trimmed V and J ends, which lost 0 bases and 1 base, there was a span of 13 bases. Germline values: CDR1 DFQATT, CDR2 SNEGSKA (reference sequence). This CDR3 reads CSARESASVSYNEQFF. Here the CDR3 DNA reads TGCAGTGCTAGAGAATCGGCTAGCGTTTCCTACAATGAGCAGTTCTTC.

Judged by abundance, this clonotype is medium-sized. The rearrangement joins TRBV5-1 to TRBJ2-3; D is undetermined. The V and J ends lost 4 bases and 2 bases respectively, with 8 bases between them. This CDR3 is 13 amino acids long. CDR1 is SGHRS, CDR2 YFSETQ, per germline. CDR3 sequence: CASSPGPTDTQYF. The CDR3 DNA is TGCGCCAGCAGCCCAGGACCCACAGATACGCAGTATTTT.

This clonotype has ten or more counts. V gene TRBV7-9 combines with J gene TRBJ2-1; D might be TRBD1 or TRBD2, each matching 5 bases. Per the germline V gene, CDR1 is SEHNR and CDR2 is FQNEAQ (reference sequence). This CDR3 has 13 residues. V dropped 6 bases and J dropped 5 bases, with 11 bases sitting between them. Here the CDR3 reads CASRERGHNEQFF. The CDR3 nucleotides are TGTGCCAGCAGGGAACGGGGACACAATGAGCAGTTCTTC.

In its sample, this clonotype is medium-sized. This chain links TRBV15 with TRBJ2-1; 7 nucleotides line up with TRBD2. Per germline, CDR1 LNHNV and CDR2 YYDKDF (reference sequence). V was pared by 2 bases and J by 6 bases, with 10 bases of the junction left unmatched. This CDR3 is built from 16 residues. CDR3 coding DNA: TGTGCCACCAGCAGACAGGTACTAGCGCCTCTCAATGAGCAGTTCTTC. This translates into CATSRQVLAPLNEQFF.

This clonotype is medium-sized by share. The chain couples TRBV7-8 to TRBJ2-7, with a weak D call TRBD2 (5 bases). V was pared by 5 bases and J by 7 bases, with 12 bases between. Germline lookup yields CDR1 SGHVS and CDR2 FQNEAQ. CDR3 size: 12 residues. This chain's CDR3 is CASSRRVGEQYF. CDR3 DNA: TGTGCCAGCAGCCGGCGGGTGGGGGAGCAGTACTTC.

This clonotype was detected many times. The chain joins TRBV19 to TRBJ2-3; D uncertain. The CDR3 spans 17 residues. V dropped 4 bases and J dropped 5 bases, with 22 bases sitting between them. CDR1 LNHDA and CDR2 SQIVND come from the germline V gene (reference sequence). The CDR3 nucleotides are TGTGCCAGTAGTAGATCAGGTAATTCCCAAGTCGGAGATACGCAGTATTTT. This encodes CASSRSGNSQVGDTQYF.

This clonotype was seen at least ten times. This sequence joins TRBV7-2 and TRBJ2-3; 8 positions match TRBD1. The CDR3 is 17 amino acids. Trimming removed 0 bases from V and 5 bases from J; junction bases left unmatched: 10. Germline values: CDR1 SGHTA, CDR2 FQGNSA. The CDR3 nucleotides are TGTGCCAGCAGCTTAGCTGCGGCAGGGGGCTTTCAAGATACGCAGTATTTT. It yields the protein CASSLAAAGGFQDTQYF.

This clonotype showed up many times. The rearrangement joins TRBV20-1 to TRBJ2-7; maybe TRBD1 (5 bases). The V end was cut by 1 base, the J end by 2 bases, with 12 bases between. CDR1 is DFQATT and CDR2 is SNEGSKA in the germline V gene (reference sequence). The CDR3 has 14 amino acids. DNA of the CDR3: TGCAGTGCTAGAGTAGGCAGGGTCCCCTACGAGCAGTACTTC. Translation gives CSARVGRVPYEQYF.

This clonotype was picked up many times. The chain has TRBV29-1 and TRBJ1-3; 7 bases match TRBD1. With V trimmed by 5 bases and J by 4 bases, 8 bases remained unmatched. In germline, CDR1 is SQVTM, CDR2 ANQGSEA. The CDR3 runs to 14 residues. DNA of the CDR3: TGCAGCGTTATCACAGGGGCCGGAGGAAACACCATATATTTT. Translated: CSVITGAGGNTIYF.

The chain couples TRBV25-1 to TRBJ2-2; D is undetermined. The germline V gene encodes CDR1 MGHDK and CDR2 SYGVNS. V gave up 3 bases and J gave up 3 bases, with 2 bases separating them. This CDR3 is built from 12 residues. The CDR3 reads CASSEDTGELFF. CDR3 nucleotide sequence: TGTGCCAGCAGTGAGGACACCGGGGAGCTGTTTTTT.

In its sample, this clonotype was seen many times. The J gene is TRBJ1-4, the V gene TRBV5-1; TRBD1 aligns across 8 bases. V shed 6 bases, J shed 0 bases, and the junction held 4 bases outside the gene matches. The V gene's germline CDR1 is SGHRS and CDR2 YFSETQ. The CDR3 covers 15 residues. The CDR3 nucleotides read TGCGCCAGCAACCAGGGGGCTACAACTAATGAAAAACTGTTTTTT. This codes for CASNQGATTNEKLFF.